This TCR beta chain comes out of a study of response to subunit inactivated influenza vaccine. Germline V CDR1 and CDR2: SGHTA, FQGNSA. This CDR3 region has 15 residues. Trimming took off 5 bases at V and 0 bases at J, with 14 bases between the two ends. A single record per CDR3 protein comes from TCRdb applying MiXCR to the RT-PCR reads. The table lists 500,000 to 550,000 distinct CDR3 sequences, roughly 25% of them singletons, with roughly 2.8% in the top ten. Another study also made use of these data, one on T cells expressing NK-cell markers. From that second work: The authors made TCR beta cDNA libraries by 5'RACE template switching. This switching added a universal primer site and UMIs. One of eight sequenced donors was HCMV-seronegative; the other seven were seropositive.

The V gene is TRBV7-2, the J gene TRBJ2-7; D gene uncertain. The specimen was CD4+ T cells sorted from PBMCs, collected 12 days after vaccination. The TCR was taken from a man in his forties or fifties who received an inactivated influenza vaccine. DNA for the CDR3: TGTGCCAGCAGCCCATATGCCGGGTCCTCCTACGAGCAGTACTTC. It specifies CASSPYAGSSYEQYF.